The rows below give T cell receptor beta chains drawn from one sample of a study of shared T cell receptors in the human thymus. Sequenced by immunoSEQ multiplex PCR; TCRdb stores in-frame clones only, minus some. The sample records about 660,000 clones, 87% being singletons. The same sample was also used in a study of human thymus T cells.

The sequencing sample was made of thymocytes. The receptors here all came from a boy younger than two with a congenital heart defect. Each CDR3 is given with its conserved first and last residue. Each record gives: clone size, J gene, V gene, D gene, CDR3 protein, CDR3 DNA. The D gene is left open where the match is weak. Part of the rows lack a size; the others show once, few, many or a class for expanded clones.

size: .
J: TRBJ1-3
V: TRBV28
D: .
CDR3: CASSFRGGEGSGNTIYF
DNA: TGTGCCAGCAGTTTTAGGGGAGGGGAAGGATCTGGAAACACCATATATTTT

size: .
J: TRBJ1-5
V: TRBV7-9
D: TRBD1
CDR3: CASSLTYTGTGYSNQPQHF
DNA: TGTGCCAGCAGCTTAACCTACACCGGGACAGGTTATAGCAATCAGCCCCAGCATTTT

size: .
J: TRBJ2-7
V: TRBV6-5
D: TRBD1
CDR3: CASRYHRDRLNEQYF
DNA: TGTGCCAGCCGCTATCACCGGGACAGGCTAAACGAGCAGTACTTC

size: once
J: TRBJ1-3
V: TRBV28
D: TRBD1
CDR3: CASSLCDRGQTYTIYF
DNA: TGTGCCAGCAGTTTGTGTGACAGGGGTCAGACCTACACCATATATTTT

size: .
J: TRBJ1-4
V: TRBV13
D: .
CDR3: CASSLQEEEKLFF
DNA: TGTGCCAGCAGCTTACAGGAAGAGGAAAAACTGTTTTTT

size: .
J: TRBJ2-1
V: TRBV7-9
D: TRBD1
CDR3: CASSFPSTGSSYNEQFF
DNA: TGTGCCAGCAGCTTCCCCTCGACAGGGAGCTCCTACAATGAGCAGTTCTTC

size: .
J: TRBJ1-1
V: TRBV28
D: .
CDR3: CASRPGHQNTEAFF
DNA: TGTGCCAGCAGGCCGGGACATCAGAACACTGAAGCTTTCTTT

size: .
J: TRBJ1-5
V: TRBV19
D: .
CDR3: CASSILGIRNQPQHF
DNA: TGTGCCAGTAGTATTCTAGGTATTCGCAATCAGCCCCAGCATTTT

size: .
J: TRBJ2-3
V: TRBV4-1
D: .
CDR3: CASSPWGERTDTQYF
DNA: TGCGCCAGCAGCCCCTGGGGGGAGCGCACAGATACGCAGTATTTT

size: once
J: TRBJ1-1
V: TRBV7-8
D: .
CDR3: CASSLYDPLADTEAFF
DNA: TGTGCCAGTAGCCTCTATGACCCCTTGGCGGACACTGAAGCTTTCTTT

size: .
J: TRBJ2-7
V: TRBV27
D: .
CDR3: CASTQGYEQYF
DNA: TGTGCCAGCACCCAGGGGTACGAGCAGTACTTC

size: .
J: TRBJ2-7
V: TRBV5-1
D: TRBD2
CDR3: CASSLAGEGYEQYF
DNA: TGCGCCAGCAGCTTGGCCGGGGAGGGCTACGAGCAGTACTTC

size: .
J: TRBJ2-3
V: TRBV7-9
D: .
CDR3: CASSLWAPPTDTQYF
DNA: TGTGCCAGCAGCTTATGGGCCCCCCCCACAGATACGCAGTATTTT

size: .
J: TRBJ2-7
V: TRBV11-2
D: .
CDR3: CASSLDGQTLYEQYF
DNA: TGTGCCAGCAGCTTAGATGGGCAAACCCTCTACGAGCAGTACTTC

size: .
J: TRBJ1-1
V: TRBV25-1
D: .
CDR3: CASSDPVNTEAFF
DNA: TGTGCCAGCAGTGATCCGGTGAACACTGAAGCTTTCTTT

size: .
J: TRBJ1-6
V: TRBV14
D: .
CDR3: CASSQASRQSMTPLHF
DNA: TGTGCCAGCAGCCAAGCCAGCAGACAGTCTATGACACCCCTCCACTTT

size: .
J: TRBJ1-2
V: TRBV10-3
D: .
CDR3: CAISDSSYGYTF
DNA: TGTGCCATCTCGGACTCTTCATATGGCTACACCTTC

size: few
J: TRBJ2-1
V: TRBV7-9
D: TRBD2
CDR3: CASSLYGRTSGSSTDEQFF
DNA: TGTGCCAGCAGCTTATACGGTCGCACTAGCGGGAGTTCGACGGATGAGCAGTTCTTC